A selection of T cell receptor beta chains follows, all from one sample in a study of glioma-infiltrating T cells after dendritic cell vaccination. The assay was immunoSEQ multiplex PCR, and TCRdb's table has in-frame clones only and misses some. The sample lists approximately 82,000 clones; 70% to 90% were seen once. The material was blood, obtained before dendritic cell vaccination. The receptors come from a human donor with glioblastoma. CDR3s include the opening cysteine and the closing phenylalanine or tryptophan. Fields, in order: V gene, D gene, J gene, clone size, CDR3 DNA, CDR3 protein. The D gene is left open where the match is weak. Clone size is stated in some rows and not others, as once, few, many or a class when expanded.

v_call: TRBV5-6; d_call: .; j_call: TRBJ1-2; clone_size: .; cdr3_nt: TGTGCCAGCATATCAGGAGCGGGCTTAGGGGGCTACACCTTC; cdr3_aa: CASISGAGLGGYTF
v_call: TRBV5-1; d_call: TRBD1; j_call: TRBJ1-2; clone_size: once; cdr3_nt: TGCGCCAGCAGCGCAGGACAGGGACAGGGCGGCTACACCTTC; cdr3_aa: CASSAGQGQGGYTF
v_call: TRBV9; d_call: .; j_call: TRBJ2-5; clone_size: .; cdr3_nt: TGTGCCAGCAGCGCCAGCCCTGCAGGGGCAGAGACCCAGTACTTC; cdr3_aa: CASSASPAGAETQYF
v_call: TRBV10-3; d_call: .; j_call: TRBJ2-7; clone_size: .; cdr3_nt: TGTGCCATCGGACTGCACGCGACGGGTTCCTACGAGCAGTACTTC; cdr3_aa: CAIGLHATGSYEQYF
v_call: TRBV7-2; d_call: TRBD2; j_call: TRBJ2-7; clone_size: .; cdr3_nt: TGTGCCAGCAGTTACCCTAGCGGGGGGGCAAGGGAGCAGTACTTC; cdr3_aa: CASSYPSGGAREQYF
v_call: TRBV5-6; d_call: TRBD1; j_call: TRBJ2-3; clone_size: .; cdr3_nt: TGTGCCAGCAGCTTGGGACAGGGTAATCCAGATACGCAGTATTTT; cdr3_aa: CASSLGQGNPDTQYF
v_call: TRBV5-1; d_call: .; j_call: TRBJ2-6; clone_size: .; cdr3_nt: TGCGCCAGCAGCTTACAGGGTATCTCTGGGGCCAACGTCCTGACTTTC; cdr3_aa: CASSLQGISGANVLTF
v_call: TRBV30; d_call: TRBD1; j_call: TRBJ1-6; clone_size: .; cdr3_nt: TGTGCCTGGGGGGGACAGGGAGGGTCACCCCTCCACTTT; cdr3_aa: CAWGGQGGSPLHF
v_call: TRBV27; d_call: .; j_call: TRBJ1-6; clone_size: .; cdr3_nt: TGTGCCAGCAGGTTACAGGGTTTAAGCTCCTATAATTCACCCCTCCACTTT; cdr3_aa: CASRLQGLSSYNSPLHF
v_call: TRBV2; d_call: TRBD1; j_call: TRBJ1-5; clone_size: once; cdr3_nt: TGTGCCAGCAGTGATCGGACAGGGGGTGGTCAGCCCCAGCATTTT; cdr3_aa: CASSDRTGGGQPQHF
v_call: TRBV7-9; d_call: .; j_call: TRBJ2-1; clone_size: once; cdr3_nt: TGTGCCAGCGGACTTGGGGAGCAGTTCTTC; cdr3_aa: CASGLGEQFF
v_call: TRBV5-1; d_call: TRBD1; j_call: TRBJ1-2; clone_size: .; cdr3_nt: TGCGCCAGCGGGGGACAGGGGAGAGCTGGCTACACCTTC; cdr3_aa: CASGGQGRAGYTF
v_call: TRBV5-1; d_call: TRBD1; j_call: TRBJ2-7; clone_size: .; cdr3_nt: TGCGCCAGCAGCTCGGGACAGGGTATCTACGAGCAGTACTTC; cdr3_aa: CASSSGQGIYEQYF
v_call: TRBV27; d_call: .; j_call: TRBJ2-3; clone_size: .; cdr3_nt: TGTGCCAGCAGTTTAGGTAGCGGTCGCACAGATACGCAGTATTTT; cdr3_aa: CASSLGSGRTDTQYF
v_call: TRBV18; d_call: TRBD1; j_call: TRBJ1-5; clone_size: .; cdr3_nt: TGTGCCAGCTCACCCGGGACAGGAAGCAATCAGCCCCAGCATTTT; cdr3_aa: CASSPGTGSNQPQHF
v_call: TRBV15; d_call: .; j_call: TRBJ1-2; clone_size: .; cdr3_nt: TGTGCCACCAGCACCAGTGTTACCTATGGCTACACCTTC; cdr3_aa: CATSTSVTYGYTF
v_call: TRBV29-1; d_call: .; j_call: TRBJ1-2; clone_size: .; cdr3_nt: TGCAGCGTGCTAAGACAGGACAAAGGCTACACCTTC; cdr3_aa: CSVLRQDKGYTF
v_call: TRBV10-3; d_call: TRBD1; j_call: TRBJ1-5; clone_size: .; cdr3_nt: TGTGCCATCAGTGACTCCGCCGGGACAGGGTGGGGCAATCAGCCCCAGCATTTT; cdr3_aa: CAISDSAGTGWGNQPQHF
v_call: TRBV10-2; d_call: .; j_call: TRBJ1-1; clone_size: .; cdr3_nt: TGCGCCAGCAGTTCCACAGGGCGGAGGAGCACTGAAGCTTTCTTT; cdr3_aa: CASSSTGRRSTEAFF